Described below is a single T cell receptor beta chain sequence and its context. Its antigen is unknown. This sample is part of a study of vaccination effects on CD4 cells after COVID-19. Study as a whole: Subjects were given two BNT162b2 or mRNA-1273 vaccine doses.

J gave up 6 bases and V 3 bases, and 6 bases lay outside the gene matches. This CDR3 has 14 amino acids. Germline V gene lookup returns CDR1 WSHSY and CDR2 SAAADI. Before sequencing, viral peptide pools were used by the ViraFEST assay to expand antigen-specific CD4+ T cells. The culture ran for 10 days, and then CD4+ T cells were isolated. Neither prior SARS-CoV-2 infection nor positive nucleocapsid antibodies were present in the vaccine recipients. For each well, 2 million to 2.5 million PBMC were cultured with about 10 IU/ml IL-2 and roughly 10 ug/ml peptides. The authors exchanged half the medium for IL-2 medium on days 3 and 7. TCRdb's table, derived via immunoSEQ multiplex PCR, lists solely in-frame clones and lacks some. This table has about 73,000 clones, under 85% appearing once.

This receptor was obtained from a human donor who received a COVID-19 vaccine. The source was CD4+ T cells from PBMCs cultured with HCoV-NL63 spike peptides, collected before COVID-19 vaccination. The rearrangement links TRBV10-2 to TRBJ1-2; 8 positions match TRBD1. The CDR3 sequence: CASSDGRGRNGYTF. The CDR3 coding sequence is TGCGCCAGCAGTGACGGCAGGGGGCGGAATGGCTACACCTTC.